This T cell receptor beta chain was captured by sequencing in a study of control samples from healthy donors and cancer patients. TCRdb's table, derived via immunoSEQ multiplex PCR, lists solely in-frame clones and lacks some. The sample shows 94,000 or so clones, about four fifths of them seen only once. CDR1 is MNHEY, CDR2 SMNVEV, per germline (reference sequence). After removal of 6 bases from V and 1 base from J, the junction contained 2 bases not matched to a gene. This CDR3 region has 14 residues. The sample consisted of PBMCs. This sequence was found in a man between 65 and 85 years old with lung cancer. The rearrangement links TRBV27 to TRBJ2-5; 10 bases fit TRBD1. CDR3 sequence reads: CASSRDRGQETQYF. CDR3 coding DNA: TGTGCCAGCAGCAGGGACAGGGGCCAAGAGACCCAGTACTTC.